This T cell receptor (beta chain) was sequenced for a study of shared clonotypes between healthy human individuals. Whole-study findings and limits: Naive subsets, compared against memory subsets, generally had larger estimated richness values. A reduction in generation probabilities was seen for non-shared clonotypes relative to those shared by all four donors. The donor pool, a small one, limited the genetic and exposure-history diversity represented. Specimens sampled were limited to blood, with tissue repertoires likely differing.

Assay: immunoSEQ multiplex PCR; the TCRdb copy retains only in-frame clones and omits some. The sample includes just over 2,000,000 clones, about 95% of them seen just once. Looked up from germline, CDR1 is SEHNR and CDR2 is FQNEAQ (reference sequence). The CDR3 is 16 residues long. Between the trimmed V and J ends, which lost 4 bases and 3 bases, there was a span of 16 bases. About this clone: Its specificity is unknown.

The naive CD8 fraction comprised CD45RO-negative cells positively selected for CCR7 and excluded terminally differentiated effector memory CD45RA+ cells. The clonotype comes from a man aged 18 to 30 in good health. J is TRBJ2-4 and V is TRBV7-9; tentatively, D is TRBD1 (6 bases). The specimen sequenced was naive CD8+ T cells sorted from blood. DNA for the CDR3: TGTGCCAGCAGCTCCCTCACACAGGGTGACAAAAACATTCAGTACTTC. The encoded protein is CASSSLTQGDKNIQYF.